The rows below give T cell receptor beta chains drawn from one sample of a study of cytomegalovirus exposure and HLA in healthy donors. TCRdb's table, derived via immunoSEQ multiplex PCR, lists solely in-frame clones and lacks some. The table lists about 120,000 clones, less than 85% of them singletons, with 10% to 15% in the top ten. The sequencing input was PBMCs. These receptors were obtained from a man aged 25 to 40 in good health and CMV-seropositive. Each CDR3 is given with its conserved first and last residue. A D gene is named only where the DNA matches it firmly. Not every row has a clone size; where given, it reads once, few, many or a size class.

D gene	V gene	clone size	J gene	CDR3 protein	CDR3 DNA
TRBD1	TRBV7-2	.	TRBJ1-1	CASSLGTGGATEAFF	TGTGCCAGCAGCTTAGGGACAGGGGGGGCCACTGAAGCTTTCTTT
.	TRBV5-1	.	TRBJ1-1	CASSFTGNTEAFF	TGCGCCAGCAGCTTCACGGGGAACACTGAAGCTTTCTTT
.	TRBV11-2	.	TRBJ2-5	CASSVGQLGIREQYF	TGTGCCAGCAGCGTGGGACAGCTGGGAATACGGGAGCAGTACTTC
TRBD1	TRBV7-2	.	TRBJ1-2	CASSEGQGVHYGYTF	TGTGCCAGCAGCGAGGGACAGGGTGTTCACTATGGCTACACCTTC
.	TRBV2	.	TRBJ1-2	CASGPNGYTF	TGTGCCAGCGGGCCTAATGGCTACACCTTC
.	TRBV6-5	.	TRBJ2-1	CASSYSNPGQGREQFF	TGTGCCAGCAGTTACTCCAACCCGGGCCAGGGGAGAGAGCAGTTCTTC
TRBD1	TRBV23-1	few	TRBJ2-5	CASSQSRTGWETQYF	TGCGCCAGCAGTCAATCCAGGACAGGGTGGGAGACCCAGTACTTC
TRBD1	TRBV6-6	.	TRBJ2-1	CASSYGQGAIDEQFF	TGTGCCAGCAGTTATGGACAGGGGGCGATCGATGAGCAGTTCTTC
.	TRBV4-1	.	TRBJ2-7	CASSQEVSQGLLSYEQYF	TGCGCCAGCAGCCAAGAAGTGAGTCAGGGGCTCCTCTCCTACGAGCAGTACTTC
.	TRBV19	.	TRBJ2-1	CASHGGPDEQFF	TGTGCCAGCCACGGGGGGCCGGATGAGCAGTTCTTC
.	TRBV18	.	TRBJ1-3	CASSPSVGNTIYF	TGTGCCAGCTCACCCTCGGTCGGAAACACCATATATTTT
TRBD1	TRBV4-3	once	TRBJ1-1	CASSQGRGRRDTEAFF	TGCGCCAGCAGCCAAGGCAGGGGGCGAAGGGACACTGAAGCTTTCTTT
TRBD2	TRBV2	few	TRBJ2-5	CASSERAGDQETQYF	TGTGCCAGCAGTGAACGTGCGGGGGACCAAGAGACCCAGTACTTC
.	TRBV21-1	once	TRBJ1-6	CASSLTDGPTGGQSYNSPLHF	TGTGCCAGCAGCCTGACGGATGGACCTACAGGGGGTCAATCCTATAATTCACCCCTCCACTTT
.	TRBV7-9	.	TRBJ2-7	CASSFWQSYEQYF	TGTGCCAGCAGCTTTTGGCAGTCCTACGAGCAGTACTTC
TRBD2	TRBV11-2	.	TRBJ2-5	CASRGGEETQYF	TGTGCCAGTCGGGGGGGGGAAGAGACCCAGTACTTC
TRBD2	TRBV10-3	.	TRBJ2-1	CAIRPGLAGGSSYNEQFF	TGTGCCATCAGACCAGGACTAGCGGGGGGAAGCTCCTACAATGAGCAGTTCTTC
.	TRBV15	.	TRBJ1-1	CATSPTPGVTEAFF	TGTGCCACCAGCCCCACGCCGGGGGTCACTGAAGCTTTCTTT
.	TRBV27	few	TRBJ1-5	CASSLVPNNQPQHF	TGTGCCAGCAGTTTAGTCCCAAACAATCAGCCCCAGCATTTT
TRBD1	TRBV6-6	few	TRBJ1-4	CASSPGRDRAF	TGTGCCAGCAGTCCCGGCCGGGACAGAGCCTTT
TRBD2	TRBV7-6	.	TRBJ2-1	CASLGLAGADSSYNEQFF	TGTGCCAGCCTCGGACTAGCGGGGGCAGATAGCTCCTACAATGAGCAGTTCTTC
.	TRBV9	.	TRBJ2-5	CASSVAQGRETQYF	TGTGCCAGCAGCGTAGCTCAGGGAAGGGAGACCCAGTACTTC